These T cell receptor beta chains were read from a single sample in a study of CD8 T cells in Susac syndrome. TCRdb redid the calling of the immunoSEQ multiplex PCR reads with MiXCR, one entry per CDR3 protein. The sample has some 120,000 distinct CDR3 sequences, around 94% seen once; the top ten hold more than 0.09%. The sample consisted of CD4+ T cells from PBMCs. Source of these receptors: a human donor in good health. The CDR3 runs from the conserved cysteine through the conserved F or W. The order of the fields is J gene, V gene, clone size, D gene, CDR3 DNA, CDR3 protein. The D gene is left open where the match is weak. Expanded clones are given a class, and other clones once, few, many or no size at all.

j_call: TRBJ2-2; v_call: TRBV2; clone_size: NA; d_call: NA; cdr3_nt: TGTGCCAGCAGGGGGGAGAGTAACACCGGGGAGCTGTTTTTT; cdr3_aa: CASRGESNTGELFF
j_call: TRBJ1-1; v_call: TRBV7-9; clone_size: once; d_call: TRBD1; cdr3_nt: TGTGCCAGCAGCCAAGGGTCAGGGGGCAACACTGAAGCTTTCTTT; cdr3_aa: CASSQGSGGNTEAFF
j_call: TRBJ2-5; v_call: TRBV7-7; clone_size: NA; d_call: TRBD2; cdr3_nt: TGTGCTAGCGGGGGGGCCGGGGACGGGACCCAGTACTTC; cdr3_aa: CASGGAGDGTQYF
j_call: TRBJ2-7; v_call: TRBV6-6; clone_size: NA; d_call: NA; cdr3_nt: TGTGCCAGCAGTTATAAGCACAGGGTTGGCCACGAGCAGTACTTC; cdr3_aa: CASSYKHRVGHEQYF
j_call: TRBJ1-1; v_call: TRBV6-2/TRBV6-3; clone_size: NA; d_call: TRBD1; cdr3_nt: TGTGCCAGCAGTTACGATACAGGGGGCTCTTCGGAGGAAACAACTAAAGCTTTCTTT; cdr3_aa: CASSYDTGGSSEETTKAFF
j_call: TRBJ2-2; v_call: TRBV7-2; clone_size: once; d_call: NA; cdr3_nt: TGTGCCAGCAGCCCCCGACCCGGTGGGGAGCTGTTTTTT; cdr3_aa: CASSPRPGGELFF
j_call: TRBJ2-3; v_call: TRBV7-2; clone_size: NA; d_call: NA; cdr3_nt: TGTGCCAGCAGCTTAGGCGACACCAGCACAGATACGCAGTATTTT; cdr3_aa: CASSLGDTSTDTQYF
j_call: TRBJ2-1; v_call: TRBV30; clone_size: NA; d_call: NA; cdr3_nt: TGTGCCTGGACCCAAGGGGATGAGCAGTTCTTC; cdr3_aa: CAWTQGDEQFF
j_call: TRBJ2-1; v_call: TRBV29-1; clone_size: NA; d_call: NA; cdr3_nt: TGCAGCGTTGGGGACGAATTCTTC; cdr3_aa: CSVGDEFF
j_call: TRBJ1-2; v_call: TRBV19; clone_size: NA; d_call: NA; cdr3_nt: TGTGCCAGTAGTGCCAGGGGACGCTATGGCTACACCTTC; cdr3_aa: CASSARGRYGYTF
j_call: TRBJ2-1; v_call: TRBV27; clone_size: NA; d_call: TRBD1; cdr3_nt: TGTGCCAGCAGTCCCCGGACAGGGGCGTACAATGAGCAGTTCTTC; cdr3_aa: CASSPRTGAYNEQFF
j_call: TRBJ1-5; v_call: TRBV12-3/TRBV12-4; clone_size: NA; d_call: NA; cdr3_nt: TGTGCCAGCAGTCCCTCACTTTATCAGCCCCAGCATTTT; cdr3_aa: CASSPSLYQPQHF
j_call: TRBJ2-5; v_call: TRBV18; clone_size: NA; d_call: NA; cdr3_nt: TGTGCCAGCTCACCGGATGGGGGGCCCGGGACCCAGTACTTC; cdr3_aa: CASSPDGGPGTQYF
j_call: TRBJ1-1; v_call: TRBV6-5; clone_size: NA; d_call: TRBD1; cdr3_nt: TGTGCCAGCAGTTACTCCGGGACAGGGTATAGAGGCACTGAAGCTTTCTTT; cdr3_aa: CASSYSGTGYRGTEAFF
j_call: TRBJ2-3; v_call: TRBV6-1; clone_size: NA; d_call: NA; cdr3_nt: TGTGCCAGCAGGCCCACCGGTGGTGGCTCTCCCTTAGCGGATACGCAGTATTTT; cdr3_aa: CASRPTGGGSPLADTQYF
j_call: TRBJ2-3; v_call: TRBV18; clone_size: NA; d_call: TRBD2; cdr3_nt: TGTGCCAGCTCACCTGTAACCGGGACTAGCGGGGAGGATACGCAGTATTTT; cdr3_aa: CASSPVTGTSGEDTQYF
j_call: TRBJ2-7; v_call: TRBV7-2; clone_size: few; d_call: NA; cdr3_nt: TGTGCCAGCACTAAAGGGGTAGCGGTGGGAACTTTCGAGCAGTACTTC; cdr3_aa: CASTKGVAVGTFEQYF
j_call: TRBJ2-5; v_call: TRBV12-5; clone_size: NA; d_call: NA; cdr3_nt: TGTGCTAGTGGTTTGACAGGTCGAGAGACCCAGTACTTC; cdr3_aa: CASGLTGRETQYF
j_call: TRBJ2-6; v_call: TRBV7-9; clone_size: NA; d_call: NA; cdr3_nt: TGTGCCAGCAGCTCTGCTCAAGGTGGGGCCAACGTCCTGACTTTC; cdr3_aa: CASSSAQGGANVLTF
j_call: TRBJ2-1; v_call: TRBV9; clone_size: NA; d_call: NA; cdr3_nt: TGTGCCAGCAGCGTCGGGAACGCGTACAATGAACAGTTCTTC; cdr3_aa: CASSVGNAYNEQFF
j_call: TRBJ2-2; v_call: TRBV19; clone_size: NA; d_call: TRBD1; cdr3_nt: TGTGCCAGTAGTCTACCACAGGGGGCGAGTACCGGGGAGCTGTTTTTT; cdr3_aa: CASSLPQGASTGELFF
j_call: TRBJ1-1; v_call: TRBV7-9; clone_size: once; d_call: NA; cdr3_nt: TGTGCCAGCACCCAGACAGCGAACACTGAAGCTTTCTTT; cdr3_aa: CASTQTANTEAFF
j_call: TRBJ2-1; v_call: TRBV2; clone_size: once; d_call: NA; cdr3_nt: TGTGCCAGCCAGGCGGGAAGTTCTTCCAATGAGCAGTTCTTC; cdr3_aa: CASQAGSSSNEQFF
j_call: TRBJ2-5; v_call: TRBV29-1; clone_size: NA; d_call: NA; cdr3_nt: TGCAGCGTTGGGGCAGGGGAAGAGACCCAGTACTTC; cdr3_aa: CSVGAGEETQYF
j_call: TRBJ2-1; v_call: TRBV2; clone_size: NA; d_call: NA; cdr3_nt: TGTGCCAGCAACTGGGAGGTCTCCTACAATGAGCAGTTCTTC; cdr3_aa: CASNWEVSYNEQFF
j_call: TRBJ1-2; v_call: TRBV15; clone_size: NA; d_call: NA; cdr3_nt: TGTGCCACCAGCAGAGATCGGGGAGGCTATGGCTACACCTTC; cdr3_aa: CATSRDRGGYGYTF
j_call: TRBJ1-3; v_call: TRBV30; clone_size: NA; d_call: NA; cdr3_nt: TGTGCCTGGAGTGTACAGCCTGGAAACACCATATATTTT; cdr3_aa: CAWSVQPGNTIYF
j_call: TRBJ1-1; v_call: TRBV2; clone_size: NA; d_call: TRBD1; cdr3_nt: TGTGCCAGCCGTTGGGAGGGGGCGAGTAACACTGAAGCTTTCTTT; cdr3_aa: CASRWEGASNTEAFF
j_call: TRBJ1-1; v_call: TRBV30; clone_size: NA; d_call: NA; cdr3_nt: TGTGCCTGGAGTGCCGGCGGGACCTTTGGGGACACTGAAGCTTTCTTT; cdr3_aa: CAWSAGGTFGDTEAFF
j_call: TRBJ2-5; v_call: TRBV7-9; clone_size: NA; d_call: NA; cdr3_nt: TGTGCCAGCAGCTTAAACTTGGCCCCCCGCCGACAGACCCAGTACTTC; cdr3_aa: CASSLNLAPRRQTQYF
j_call: TRBJ2-1; v_call: TRBV12-3/TRBV12-4; clone_size: NA; d_call: TRBD1; cdr3_nt: TGTGCCAGCAGCTCGAGCTGGGGACAGAAGTACAATGAGCAGTTCTTC; cdr3_aa: CASSSSWGQKYNEQFF
j_call: TRBJ2-4; v_call: TRBV28; clone_size: once; d_call: NA; cdr3_nt: TGTGCCAGCAGCGACGGGACCTTTCAGTACTTC; cdr3_aa: CASSDGTFQYF
j_call: TRBJ2-6; v_call: TRBV11-2; clone_size: NA; d_call: NA; cdr3_nt: TGTGCCAGCAGCTTAATGGGGGCCTCTGGGGCCAACGTCCTGACTTTC; cdr3_aa: CASSLMGASGANVLTF
j_call: TRBJ2-3; v_call: TRBV10-3; clone_size: NA; d_call: NA; cdr3_nt: TGTGCCATCAGTGAGTCGGCTACCAGCACAGATACGCAGTATTTT; cdr3_aa: CAISESATSTDTQYF
j_call: TRBJ2-5; v_call: TRBV29-1; clone_size: NA; d_call: TRBD1; cdr3_nt: TGCAGCGTTCATGGGACAGAAGAGACCCAGTACTTC; cdr3_aa: CSVHGTEETQYF
j_call: TRBJ2-1; v_call: TRBV7-2; clone_size: once; d_call: NA; cdr3_nt: TGTGCCAGCAGCCCGGGACTTTTCGGTAATGAGCAGTTCTTC; cdr3_aa: CASSPGLFGNEQFF
j_call: TRBJ2-1; v_call: TRBV6-2/TRBV6-3; clone_size: NA; d_call: NA; cdr3_nt: TGTGCCAGCTCGAAGGCCTATAGGTCCTACAATGAGCAGTTCTTC; cdr3_aa: CASSKAYRSYNEQFF
j_call: TRBJ1-2; v_call: TRBV7-9; clone_size: NA; d_call: NA; cdr3_nt: TGTGCCAGCAGCTTATCGGGTGGCTACACCTTC; cdr3_aa: CASSLSGGYTF
j_call: TRBJ2-7; v_call: TRBV28; clone_size: NA; d_call: NA; cdr3_nt: TGTGCCAGCGGGCAGAGCTCCTACGAGCAGTACTTC; cdr3_aa: CASGQSSYEQYF
j_call: TRBJ2-7; v_call: TRBV7-9; clone_size: NA; d_call: NA; cdr3_nt: TGTGCCAGCAGCGCCGGGACACCTCTTGGCGAGCAGTACTTC; cdr3_aa: CASSAGTPLGEQYF
j_call: TRBJ1-5; v_call: TRBV30; clone_size: NA; d_call: TRBD1; cdr3_nt: TGTGCCTGGAGTGTGGCTTTAGGGGACAGGGTATATCAGCCCCAGCATTTT; cdr3_aa: CAWSVALGDRVYQPQHF
j_call: TRBJ2-5; v_call: TRBV10-3; clone_size: NA; d_call: TRBD2; cdr3_nt: TGTGCCATCACCGCGGGGGTGGGAGAGACCCAGTACTTC; cdr3_aa: CAITAGVGETQYF
j_call: TRBJ2-4; v_call: TRBV4-1; clone_size: NA; d_call: NA; cdr3_nt: TGCGCCAGCAGCCAAGACCGCGGGTCCAAAAACATTCAGTACTTC; cdr3_aa: CASSQDRGSKNIQYF
j_call: TRBJ2-7; v_call: TRBV20-1; clone_size: NA; d_call: NA; cdr3_nt: TGCAGTGCTAGAGACATACTAGCAGGCGAGCAGTACTTC; cdr3_aa: CSARDILAGEQYF
j_call: TRBJ2-1; v_call: TRBV7-9; clone_size: NA; d_call: TRBD1; cdr3_nt: TGTGCCAGCAGCTTGACGGACAGGGGGCTAAACAATGAGCAGTTCTTC; cdr3_aa: CASSLTDRGLNNEQFF
j_call: TRBJ2-3; v_call: TRBV20-1; clone_size: NA; d_call: TRBD2; cdr3_nt: TGCAGTGCTAGGGATGGTGTTAGCGGGATACCAGATACGCAGTATTTT; cdr3_aa: CSARDGVSGIPDTQYF
j_call: TRBJ2-7; v_call: TRBV7-9; clone_size: NA; d_call: NA; cdr3_nt: TGTGCCAGCAGCTTTTACCTCATGACAGGGCAGTACTTC; cdr3_aa: CASSFYLMTGQYF
j_call: TRBJ2-5; v_call: TRBV30; clone_size: NA; d_call: TRBD2; cdr3_nt: TGTGCCTGCAGAAGAGGGGGACTAGCGGGAGGGTTGGCCCAAGAGACCCAGTACTTC; cdr3_aa: CACRRGGLAGGLAQETQYF
j_call: TRBJ2-7; v_call: TRBV28; clone_size: NA; d_call: TRBD1; cdr3_nt: TGTGCCAGCAGTCCTAAACCACAGGGGAATGGATACGAGCAGTACTTC; cdr3_aa: CASSPKPQGNGYEQYF
j_call: TRBJ2-2; v_call: TRBV7-8; clone_size: NA; d_call: TRBD1; cdr3_nt: TGTGCCAGCAGCGGTAGGACAGGGCTTCAATACTCGGTCGGGGAGCTGTTTTTT; cdr3_aa: CASSGRTGLQYSVGELFF
j_call: TRBJ2-1; v_call: TRBV29-1; clone_size: NA; d_call: TRBD2; cdr3_nt: TGCAGCGTAGTGACTAGCGGAGTAGACAATGAGCAGTTCTTC; cdr3_aa: CSVVTSGVDNEQFF
j_call: TRBJ2-1; v_call: TRBV4-2; clone_size: NA; d_call: TRBD2; cdr3_nt: TGTGCCAGCAGCCAAGATCGTAGCGGGGATTACAATGAGCAGTTCTTC; cdr3_aa: CASSQDRSGDYNEQFF
j_call: TRBJ2-7; v_call: TRBV4-3; clone_size: NA; d_call: NA; cdr3_nt: TGCGCCAGCAGCCAAGATCTCGCACCCAGGGGCTACGAGCAGTACTTC; cdr3_aa: CASSQDLAPRGYEQYF
j_call: TRBJ2-2; v_call: TRBV30; clone_size: NA; d_call: TRBD1; cdr3_nt: TGTGCCTGGAGGTGGGACAGGGCCACCGGGGAGCTGTTTTTT; cdr3_aa: CAWRWDRATGELFF
j_call: TRBJ2-6; v_call: TRBV29-1; clone_size: NA; d_call: NA; cdr3_nt: TGCAGCGTTGTCGAGACCCCGGGCTCCGGGGCCAACGTCCTGACTTTC; cdr3_aa: CSVVETPGSGANVLTF
j_call: TRBJ2-1; v_call: TRBV5-1; clone_size: NA; d_call: TRBD2; cdr3_nt: TGCGCCAGCAGCACGGGCCTAGAGACTAGCGGGGATTACAATGAGCAGTTCTTC; cdr3_aa: CASSTGLETSGDYNEQFF
j_call: TRBJ1-2; v_call: TRBV28; clone_size: NA; d_call: NA; cdr3_nt: TGTGCCAGCAGTCCAACAGCAGCTAACTATGGCTACACCTTC; cdr3_aa: CASSPTAANYGYTF
j_call: TRBJ2-1; v_call: TRBV5-1; clone_size: NA; d_call: NA; cdr3_nt: TGCGCCAGCAGCTTACAACAGCACTACAATGAGCAGTTCTTC; cdr3_aa: CASSLQQHYNEQFF
j_call: TRBJ2-1; v_call: TRBV7-2; clone_size: NA; d_call: TRBD1; cdr3_nt: TGTGCCAGCAGCTTAGGACGGCCAGGGGGCGTCCACAATGAGCAGTTCTTC; cdr3_aa: CASSLGRPGGVHNEQFF
j_call: TRBJ1-1; v_call: TRBV10-3; clone_size: NA; d_call: NA; cdr3_nt: TGTGCCATCAGCGCAGGGAGAAACACTGAAGCTTTCTTT; cdr3_aa: CAISAGRNTEAFF